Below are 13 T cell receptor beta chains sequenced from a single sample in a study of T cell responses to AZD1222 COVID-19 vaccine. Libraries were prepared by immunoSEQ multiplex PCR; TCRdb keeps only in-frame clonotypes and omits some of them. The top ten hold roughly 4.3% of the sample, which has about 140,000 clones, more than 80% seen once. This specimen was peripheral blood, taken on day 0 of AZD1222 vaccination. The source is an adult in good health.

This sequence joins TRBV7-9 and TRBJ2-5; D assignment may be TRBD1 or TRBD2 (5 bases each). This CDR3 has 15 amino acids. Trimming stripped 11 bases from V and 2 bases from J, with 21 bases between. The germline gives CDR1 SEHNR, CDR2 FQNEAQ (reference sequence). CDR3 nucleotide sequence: TGTGCCGCCTACCGTACAGGACTTGGTCAAGAGACCCAGTACTTC. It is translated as CAAYRTGLGQETQYF.

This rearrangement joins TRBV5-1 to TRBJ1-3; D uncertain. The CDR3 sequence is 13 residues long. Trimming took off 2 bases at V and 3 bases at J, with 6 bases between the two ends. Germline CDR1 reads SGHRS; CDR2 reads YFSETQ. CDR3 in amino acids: CASSFSVGNTIYF. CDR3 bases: TGCGCCAGCAGCTTCTCGGTTGGAAACACCATATATTTT.

CDR3 protein: CASSRNSGVTDTQYF. The CDR3 nucleotides read TGTGCCAGCTCACGAAATAGCGGGGTCACAGATACGCAGTATTTT. V usage is TRBV18 and J usage is TRBJ2-3; 8 positions match TRBD2. V dropped 4 bases and J dropped 2; count of bases not matched to a gene: 5. Germline CDR1 is KGHSH and CDR2 is LQKENI. The CDR3 extends over 15 amino acids.

The CDR3 protein is CASSGGQSKGEAFF. CDR3 coding DNA: TGTGCCAGTAGTGGGGGACAGTCAAAGGGGGAAGCTTTCTTT. The genes are TRBV19 and TRBJ1-1; 7 bases map to TRBD1. V was pared by 5 bases and J by 8 bases, with 11 bases of the junction left unmatched. Germline V gene lookup returns CDR1 LNHDA and CDR2 SQIVND (reference sequence). The CDR3 is made up of 14 amino acids.

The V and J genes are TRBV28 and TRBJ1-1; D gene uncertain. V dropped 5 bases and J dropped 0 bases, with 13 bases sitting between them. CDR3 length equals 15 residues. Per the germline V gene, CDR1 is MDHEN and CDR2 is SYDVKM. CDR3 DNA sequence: TGTGCCAGCAGTCCTGAGGTCTGGGTGAACACTGAAGCTTTCTTT. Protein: CASSPEVWVNTEAFF.

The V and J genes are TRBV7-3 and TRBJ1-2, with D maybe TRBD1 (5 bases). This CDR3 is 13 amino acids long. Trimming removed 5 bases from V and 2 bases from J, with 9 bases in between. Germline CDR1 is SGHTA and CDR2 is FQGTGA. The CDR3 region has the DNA TGTGCCAGCAGCCCGGACATGAACTATGGCTACACCTTC. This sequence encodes CASSPDMNYGYTF.

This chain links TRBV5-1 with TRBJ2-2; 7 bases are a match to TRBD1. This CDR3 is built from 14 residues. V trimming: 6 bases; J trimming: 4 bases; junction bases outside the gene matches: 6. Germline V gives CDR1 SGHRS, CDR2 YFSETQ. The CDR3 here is CASNVQGTTGELFF. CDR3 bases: TGCGCCAGCAATGTACAGGGGACCACCGGGGAGCTGTTTTTT.

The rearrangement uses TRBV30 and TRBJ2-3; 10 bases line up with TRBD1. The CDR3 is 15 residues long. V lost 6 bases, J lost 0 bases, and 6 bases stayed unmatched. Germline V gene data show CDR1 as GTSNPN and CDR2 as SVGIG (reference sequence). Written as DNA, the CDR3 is TGTGCCTGCTCCGGACAGGGGGATAGCACAGATACGCAGTATTTT. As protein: CACSGQGDSTDTQYF.

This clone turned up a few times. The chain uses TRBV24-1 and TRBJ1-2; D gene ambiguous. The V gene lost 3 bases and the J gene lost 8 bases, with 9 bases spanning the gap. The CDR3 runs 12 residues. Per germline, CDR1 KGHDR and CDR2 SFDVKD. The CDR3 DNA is TGTGCCACCAGTGATAAAACTAAGGGCTACACCTTC. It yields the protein CATSDKTKGYTF.

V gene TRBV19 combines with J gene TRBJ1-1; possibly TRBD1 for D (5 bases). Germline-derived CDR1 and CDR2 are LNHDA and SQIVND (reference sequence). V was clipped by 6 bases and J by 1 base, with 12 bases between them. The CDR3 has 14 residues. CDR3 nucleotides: TGTGCCAGTAGAGAACTCGACAGGAACACTGAAGCTTTCTTT. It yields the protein CASRELDRNTEAFF. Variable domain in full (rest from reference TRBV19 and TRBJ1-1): DGGITQSPKYLFRKEGQNVTLSCEQNLNHDAMYWYRQDPGQGLRLIYYSQIVNDFQKGDIAEGYSVSREKKESFPLTVTSAQKNPTAFYLCASRELDRNTEAFFGQGTRLTVV.

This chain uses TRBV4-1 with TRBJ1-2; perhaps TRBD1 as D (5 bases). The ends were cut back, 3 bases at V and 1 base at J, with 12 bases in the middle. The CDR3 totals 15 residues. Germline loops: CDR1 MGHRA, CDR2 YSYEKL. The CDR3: CASSQTGTVNYGYTF. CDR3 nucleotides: TGCGCCAGCAGCCAGACCGGGACTGTTAACTATGGCTACACCTTC.

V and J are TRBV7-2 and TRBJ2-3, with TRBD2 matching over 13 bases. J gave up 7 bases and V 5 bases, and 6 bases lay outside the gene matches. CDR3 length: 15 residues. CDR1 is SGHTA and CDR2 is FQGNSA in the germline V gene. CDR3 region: CASSTTSGGAHTQYF. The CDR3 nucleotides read TGTGCCAGCAGCACCACTAGCGGGGGGGCTCATACGCAGTATTTT.

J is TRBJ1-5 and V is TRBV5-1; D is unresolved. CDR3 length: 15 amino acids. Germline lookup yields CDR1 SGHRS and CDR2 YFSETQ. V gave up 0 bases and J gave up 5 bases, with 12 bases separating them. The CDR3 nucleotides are TGCGCCAGCAGCTTGGGGGGAGCTAAGGATCAGCCCCAGCATTTT. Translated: CASSLGGAKDQPQHF.